The following is a T cell receptor beta chain sequence with its context. Its matching antigen is unknown. CDR3 length equals 13 residues. Losses at the gene ends were 6 bases for V and 7 bases for J; bases not matched to a gene: 2. These data come from a study of T cells in Graves' hyperthyroidism and ophthalmopathy. At the level of the study: The initial diagnosis was the point when peripheral blood was collected, ahead of any treatment. General study findings and limits: Most expanded thyroid clonotypes above 0.001 also appeared in blood.

What was amplified from RNA transcripts were TCR beta CDR3 regions. First-round RT-PCR of the TCR CDR3 relied on the HTBI primer set. MiXCR, applied by TCRdb to the multiplex PCR reads, yields one record per CDR3 protein. The table shows approximately 560,000 distinct CDR3 sequences, with roughly 14% occurring only once. Newly diagnosed hyperthyroidism patients aged 18 to 65 years had disease lasting under 2 months. Out of roughly 10 ml of fresh peripheral blood came the PBMCs. The genes are TRBV12-3 or TRBV12-4 and TRBJ2-2, with TRBD1 identical over 10 bases. The receptor was derived from a woman in her 30s with Graves' hyperthyroidism. The sequenced sample was blood. The CDR3 sequence: CASRRDRGGELFF. CDR3 nucleotide sequence: TGTGCCAGCAGGAGGGACAGGGGCGGGGAGCTGTTTTTT.